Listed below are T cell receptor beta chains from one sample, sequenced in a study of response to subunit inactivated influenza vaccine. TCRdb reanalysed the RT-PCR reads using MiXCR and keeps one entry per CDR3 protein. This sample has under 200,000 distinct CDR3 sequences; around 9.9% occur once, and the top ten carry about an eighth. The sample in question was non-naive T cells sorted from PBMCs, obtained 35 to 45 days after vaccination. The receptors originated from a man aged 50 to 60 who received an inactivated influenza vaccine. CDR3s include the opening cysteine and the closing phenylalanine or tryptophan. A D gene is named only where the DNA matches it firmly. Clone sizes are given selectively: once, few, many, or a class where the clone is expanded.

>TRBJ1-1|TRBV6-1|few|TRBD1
TGTGCCAGCAGTGAAGCCACAGGGGGCTCTGAAGCTTTCTTT
CASSEATGGSEAFF
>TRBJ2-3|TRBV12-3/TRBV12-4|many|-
TGTGCCAGCAGTTATCAGGGAAGAGGTACGCAGTATTTT
CASSYQGRGTQYF
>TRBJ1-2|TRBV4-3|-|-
TGCGCCAGCAGCCAAGATCCCCTTGTAGTTGGCTACACCTTC
CASSQDPLVVGYTF
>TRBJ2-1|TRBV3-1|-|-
TGTGCCAGCAGCCCCTCATCCGAGAGTGAGCAGTTCTTC
CASSPSSESEQFF
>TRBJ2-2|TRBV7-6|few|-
TGTGCCAGCAGCTTAGCTGGGTCAGGGCGCACCGGGGAGCTGTTTTTT
CASSLAGSGRTGELFF
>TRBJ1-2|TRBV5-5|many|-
TGTGCCAGCACCCGACAGGCGTCGCACTATGGCTACACCTTC
CASTRQASHYGYTF
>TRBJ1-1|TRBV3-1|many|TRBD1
TGTGCCAGCAGCCAAATCTCCGGGACAGGGGACTTGAACACTGAAGCTTTCTTT
CASSQISGTGDLNTEAFF
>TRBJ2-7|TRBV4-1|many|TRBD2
TGCGCCAGCAGCCAATCGCTAGCGGGGGACTACGAGCAGTACTTC
CASSQSLAGDYEQYF
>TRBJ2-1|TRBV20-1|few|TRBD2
TGCAGTGCTAAAACTAGCGGGAGAGGGAATGAGCAGTTCTTC
CSAKTSGRGNEQFF
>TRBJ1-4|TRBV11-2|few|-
TGTGCCAGCAGCGGCGATAGGGCAGCGGGAAAACTGTTTTTT
CASSGDRAAGKLFF
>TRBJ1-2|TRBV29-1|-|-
TGCAGCGTTCGAGAGGGCTACACCTTC
CSVREGYTF
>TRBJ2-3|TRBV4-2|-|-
TGTGCCAGCAGCCAAGATCTAGTAGCGCCAGCCACAGATACGCAGTATTTT
CASSQDLVAPATDTQYF
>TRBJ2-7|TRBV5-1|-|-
TGCGCCAGCAGCCCGGGGGTATCCTACGAGCAGTACTTC
CASSPGVSYEQYF
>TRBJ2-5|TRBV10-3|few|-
TGTGCCATCTACGACCCAGGCGGCCAAAGGGCCCAGTACTTC
CAIYDPGGQRAQYF
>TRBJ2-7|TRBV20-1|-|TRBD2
TGCAGTGCTCGGAGCGGGAGGGCCTTTAGCGAGCAGTACTTC
CSARSGRAFSEQYF
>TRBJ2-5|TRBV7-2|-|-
TGTGCCAGCAGCTTAGAAGGGCCGCAAGAGACCCAGTACTTC
CASSLEGPQETQYF
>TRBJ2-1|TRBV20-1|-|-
TGCAGTCTTACCCCTTGGGGTCGGGATGAGCAGTTCTTC
CSLTPWGRDEQFF
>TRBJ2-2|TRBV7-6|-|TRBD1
TGTGCCAGCAGCGGACAGGGGACCGGGGAGCTGTTTTTT
CASSGQGTGELFF